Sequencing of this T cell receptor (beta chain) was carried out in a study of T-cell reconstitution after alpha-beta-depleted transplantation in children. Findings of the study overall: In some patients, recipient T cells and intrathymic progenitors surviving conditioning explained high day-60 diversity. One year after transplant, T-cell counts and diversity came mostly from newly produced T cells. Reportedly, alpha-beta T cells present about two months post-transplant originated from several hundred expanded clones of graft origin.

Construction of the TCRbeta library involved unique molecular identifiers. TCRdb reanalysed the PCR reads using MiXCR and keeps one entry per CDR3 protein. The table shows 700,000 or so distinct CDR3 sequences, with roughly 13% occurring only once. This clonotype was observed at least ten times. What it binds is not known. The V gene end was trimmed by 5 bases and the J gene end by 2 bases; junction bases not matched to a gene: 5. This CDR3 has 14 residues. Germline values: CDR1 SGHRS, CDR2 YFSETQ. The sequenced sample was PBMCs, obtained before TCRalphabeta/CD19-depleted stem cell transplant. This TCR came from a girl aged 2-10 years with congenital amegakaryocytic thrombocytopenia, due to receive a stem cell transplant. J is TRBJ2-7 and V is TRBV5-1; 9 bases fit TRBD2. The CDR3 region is CASSGLAGPYEQYF. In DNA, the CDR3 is TGCGCCAGCAGTGGGCTAGCGGGACCCTACGAGCAGTACTTC. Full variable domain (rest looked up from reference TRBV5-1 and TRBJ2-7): KAGVTQTPRYLIKTRGQQVTLSCSPISGHRSVSWYQQTPGQGLQFLFEYFSETQRNKGNFPGRFSGRQFSNSRSEMNVSTLELGDSALYLCASSGLAGPYEQYFGPGTRLTVT.